The 10 T cell receptor beta chains below come from one sample, sequenced in a study of glioma-infiltrating T cells after dendritic cell vaccination. The repertoire was sequenced with immunoSEQ multiplex PCR; TCRdb's copy has only in-frame clones and lacks some. Seen here are approximately 91,000 clones, approximately 78% observed once, and the top ten hold approximately 2.1%. The time point here: after dendritic cell vaccination, including at tumor progression/relapse. The material was blood, obtained after dendritic cell vaccination. All receptors come from a human donor with glioblastoma.

The chain is built from TRBV9 and TRBJ1-3; maybe TRBD1 (6 bases). Germline V CDR1 and CDR2: SGDLS, YYNGEE. This CDR3 is 17 amino acids long. V lost 4 bases to trimming and J lost 0 bases, with 17 bases between them. The DNA for the CDR3 is TGTGCCAGCAGCTTAACAGGGAGCCCAGCCTCTGGAAACACCATATATTTT. Translated: CASSLTGSPASGNTIYF.

In its sample, this clone was seen once. The V call is TRBV7-2, the J call TRBJ1-5; 8 bases agree with TRBD1. Germline CDR1 SGHTA, CDR2 FQGNSA. CDR3 length: 14 amino acids. The V segment lost 7 bases and the J segment 2 bases; nucleotides outside the gene matches: 4. CDR3 amino acids: CASTQGAGNQPQHF. As DNA, the CDR3 is TGTGCCAGCACCCAGGGGGCAGGCAATCAGCCCCAGCATTTT.

The chain carries TRBV6-1 and TRBJ2-5; no clear D gene. The CDR3 is 14 amino acids. The V gene lost 1 base and the J gene lost 4 bases, with 10 bases spanning the gap. CDR1 and CDR2 from the germline V gene are MNHNS and SASEGT. DNA of the CDR3: TGTGCCAGCAGTGAAGACAGAAATATAGAGACCCAGTACTTC. It encodes CASSEDRNIETQYF.

This clone turned up a few times. V and J are TRBV5-4 and TRBJ1-3; TRBD1 might be the D (6 bases). Per germline, CDR1 SGHNT and CDR2 YYREEE (reference sequence). V was cut by 4 bases and J by 3 bases, with 11 bases left in between. This CDR3 has 14 amino acids. The CDR3 region has the DNA TGTGCCAGCAGCCCCCAGGGGCTTGGAAACACCATATATTTT. It encodes CASSPQGLGNTIYF.

V gene TRBV18 combines with J gene TRBJ1-2, with 10 bases lining up with TRBD1. Per the germline V gene, CDR1 is KGHSH and CDR2 is LQKENI. Trimming removed 4 bases from V and 3 bases from J; junction bases left unmatched: 5. The CDR3 loop spans 15 amino acids. The CDR3 DNA reads TGTGCCAGCTCACGGACAGGGGGAGAGGACTATGGCTACACCTTC. It translates to CASSRTGGEDYGYTF.

The rearrangement uses TRBV13 and TRBJ1-2, with TRBD1 as a possible D gene (6 bases). Germline loops: CDR1 PRHDT, CDR2 FYEKMQ (reference sequence). This CDR3 region has 13 residues. Trimming removed 5 bases at V and 4 bases at J, with 11 bases between. CDR3 region: CASSVTGFYGYTF. The CDR3 DNA follows: TGTGCCAGCAGCGTGACAGGTTTCTATGGCTACACCTTC.

This clone was detected once. The chain combines TRBV5-4 with TRBJ1-1; D perhaps matches TRBD1 (5 bases). The CDR3 contains 15 residues. The V gene's germline CDR1 is SGHNT and CDR2 YYREEE (reference sequence). V shed 3 bases and J shed 1 base, with 13 bases lying between them. CDR3 nucleotide sequence: TGTGCCAGCAGCTCGGCTAAGGGGTCGAACACTGAAGCTTTCTTT. Translated, it gives CASSSAKGSNTEAFF.

The CDR3 DNA is TGTGCCAGTAGTATGCGGACAGCGAACTATGGCTACACCTTC. Amino acid sequence: CASSMRTANYGYTF. The chain recombines TRBV19 with TRBJ1-2; weak D call: TRBD1 (6 bases). The CDR3 extends over 14 amino acids. Looked up from germline, CDR1 is LNHDA and CDR2 is SQIVND (reference sequence). Trimming stripped 3 bases from V and 2 bases from J, with 10 bases between.

The rearrangement uses TRBV19 and TRBJ1-2; weak D call: TRBD1 (5 bases). Germline values: CDR1 LNHDA, CDR2 SQIVND (reference sequence). The CDR3 length is 14 residues. The V gene lost 3 bases and the J gene lost 4 bases, with 12 bases spanning the gap. The CDR3 DNA reads TGTGCCAGTAGTATTTTACCAGGGCTCTATGGCTACACCTTC. Its translation is CASSILPGLYGYTF.

As concerns this clone: Other DNA variants within this sample encode the same CDR3. This chain connects TRBV5-1 to TRBJ2-7, with D hard to call. Germline CDR1 SGHRS, CDR2 YFSETQ. CDR3 length: 14 residues. The V gene lost 4 bases and the J gene lost 2 bases, with 13 bases spanning the gap. CDR3 loop: CASSLAPVAYEQYF. The CDR3, as DNA: TGCGCCAGCAGCCTGGCCCCTGTAGCCTACGAGCAGTACTTC.